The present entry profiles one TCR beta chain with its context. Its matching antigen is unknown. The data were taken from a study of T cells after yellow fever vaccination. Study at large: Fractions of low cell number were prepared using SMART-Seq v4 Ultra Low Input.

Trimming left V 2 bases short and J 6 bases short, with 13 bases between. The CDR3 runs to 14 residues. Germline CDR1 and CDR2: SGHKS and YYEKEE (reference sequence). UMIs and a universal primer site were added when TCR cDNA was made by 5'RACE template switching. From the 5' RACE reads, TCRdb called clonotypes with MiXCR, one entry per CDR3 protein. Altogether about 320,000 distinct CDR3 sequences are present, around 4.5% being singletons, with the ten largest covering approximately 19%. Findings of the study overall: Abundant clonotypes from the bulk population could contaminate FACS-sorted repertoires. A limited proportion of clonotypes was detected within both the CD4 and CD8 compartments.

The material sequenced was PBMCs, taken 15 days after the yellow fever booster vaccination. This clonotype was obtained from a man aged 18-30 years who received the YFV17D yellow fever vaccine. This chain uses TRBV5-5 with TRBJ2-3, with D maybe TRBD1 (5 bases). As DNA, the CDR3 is TGTGCCAGCAGCTTCTCAGGGTCAAGGGATACGCAGTATTTT. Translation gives CASSFSGSRDTQYF. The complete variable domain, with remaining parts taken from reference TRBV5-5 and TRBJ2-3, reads DAGVTQSPTHLIKTRGQQVTLRCSPISGHKSVSWYQQVLGQGPQFIFQYYEKEERGRGNFPDRFSARQFPNYSSELNVNALLLGDSALYLCASSFSGSRDTQYFGPGTRLTVL.